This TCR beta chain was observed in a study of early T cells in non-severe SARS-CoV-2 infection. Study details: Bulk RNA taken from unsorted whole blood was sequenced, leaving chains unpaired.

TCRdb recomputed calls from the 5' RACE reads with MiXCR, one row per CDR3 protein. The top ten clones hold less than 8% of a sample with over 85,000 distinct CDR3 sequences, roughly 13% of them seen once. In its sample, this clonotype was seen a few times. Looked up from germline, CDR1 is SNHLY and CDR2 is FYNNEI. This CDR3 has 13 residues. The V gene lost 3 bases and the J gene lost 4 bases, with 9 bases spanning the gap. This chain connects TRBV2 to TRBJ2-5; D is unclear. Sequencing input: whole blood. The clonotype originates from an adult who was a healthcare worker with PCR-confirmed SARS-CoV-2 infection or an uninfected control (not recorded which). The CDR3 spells CASSDVGSETQYF. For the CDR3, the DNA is TGTGCCAGCAGTGACGTGGGGTCAGAGACCCAGTACTTC. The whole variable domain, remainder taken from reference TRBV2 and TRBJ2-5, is EPEVTQTPSHQVTQMGQEVILRCVPISNHLYFYWYRQILGQKVEFLVSFYNNEISEKSEIFDDQFSVERPDGSNFTLKIRSTKLEDSAMYFCASSDVGSETQYFGPGTRLLVL.